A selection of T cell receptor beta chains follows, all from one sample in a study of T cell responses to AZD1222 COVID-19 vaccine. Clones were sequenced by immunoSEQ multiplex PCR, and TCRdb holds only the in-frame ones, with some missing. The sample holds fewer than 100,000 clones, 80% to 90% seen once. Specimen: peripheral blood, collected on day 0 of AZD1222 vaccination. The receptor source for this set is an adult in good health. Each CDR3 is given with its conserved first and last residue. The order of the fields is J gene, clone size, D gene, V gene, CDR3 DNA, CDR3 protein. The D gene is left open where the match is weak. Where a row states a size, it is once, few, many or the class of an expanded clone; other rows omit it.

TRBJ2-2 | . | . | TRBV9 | TGTGCCAGCAGCCTTAGCACCGCCGGGCCCGGGGAGCTGTTTTTT | CASSLSTAGPGELFF
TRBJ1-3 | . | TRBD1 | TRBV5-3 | TGTGCCAGAAGCGCCGGACAGGTGAACACCATATATTTT | CARSAGQVNTIYF
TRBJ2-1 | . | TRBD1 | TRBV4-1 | TGCGCCAGCAGCCAAGAAGGGACAGGAGGTAAGAATGAGCAGTTCTTC | CASSQEGTGGKNEQFF
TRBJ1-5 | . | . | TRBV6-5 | TGTGCCAGCGCCGGGGTTGGGGATCAGCCCCAGCATTTT | CASAGVGDQPQHF
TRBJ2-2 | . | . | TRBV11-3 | TGTGCCAGCAGCTTAGGGCCCGGGACCTTGAACACCGGGGAGCTGTTTTTT | CASSLGPGTLNTGELFF
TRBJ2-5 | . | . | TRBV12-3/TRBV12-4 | TGTGCCAGCAGTTTTCGGGAGACCCAGTACTTC | CASSFRETQYF
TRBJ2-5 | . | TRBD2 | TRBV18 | TGTGCCAGCTCACCAAGGGGACTAGCGGGTCAAGAGACCCAGTACTTC | CASSPRGLAGQETQYF
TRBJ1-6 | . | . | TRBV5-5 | TGTGCCAGCAGCTTTGCAGGGATGAATAATTCACCCCTCCACTTT | CASSFAGMNNSPLHF
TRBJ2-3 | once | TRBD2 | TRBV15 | TGTGCCACCAGCAGAGTCCAACTAGCGGGGGCCCGGGATACGCAGTATTTT | CATSRVQLAGARDTQYF
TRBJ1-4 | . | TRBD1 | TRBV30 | TGTGCCTGGACCGGTCCCAGACAGGGTCTTTTGGAAAAACTGTTTTTT | CAWTGPRQGLLEKLFF
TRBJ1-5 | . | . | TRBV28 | TGTGCCAGCAGTTTACCGGGGACCTCTTATAGCAATCAGCCCCAGCATTTT | CASSLPGTSYSNQPQHF
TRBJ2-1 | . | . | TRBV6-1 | TGTGCCAGCAGTGAGTACCACTACAATGAGCAGTTCTTC | CASSEYHYNEQFF
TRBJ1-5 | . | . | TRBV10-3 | TGTGCCATCAGCAATATGGACAGCGAGCCCCAGCATTTT | CAISNMDSEPQHF
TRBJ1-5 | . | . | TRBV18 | TGTGCCAGCTCACCACCGCAAGGGAATCAGCCCCAGCATTTT | CASSPPQGNQPQHF
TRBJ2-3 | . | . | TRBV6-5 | TGTGCCAGCAGTTACTCCGGGACGACGGGAGATACGCAGTATTTT | CASSYSGTTGDTQYF
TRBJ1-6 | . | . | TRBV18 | TGTGCCAGCTCGGCCGACAGGAATTCACCCCTCCACTTT | CASSADRNSPLHF
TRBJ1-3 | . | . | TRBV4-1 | TGCGCCAGCAGCCAAGGGGTCGGTGGAGCTTATGGAAACACCATATATTTT | CASSQGVGGAYGNTIYF
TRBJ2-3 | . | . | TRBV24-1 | TGTGCCACCAGTGCTAATCGCCCGGGGGCAACAGATACGCAGTATTTT | CATSANRPGATDTQYF
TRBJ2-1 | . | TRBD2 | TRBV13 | TGTGCCAGCAGCCAAAGCGGGGGGCTGTACAATGAGCAGTTCTTC | CASSQSGGLYNEQFF
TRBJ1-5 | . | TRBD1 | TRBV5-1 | TGCGCCAGCAGCTTGACCGGACAGGGGAGCAATCAGCCCCAGCATTTT | CASSLTGQGSNQPQHF
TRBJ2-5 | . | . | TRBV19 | TGTGCCAGTAGCACCGGGGGCCTAAGAAGGACCCAGTACTTC | CASSTGGLRRTQYF
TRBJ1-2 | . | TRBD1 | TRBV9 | TGTGCCAGCAGCGTGGGACAGGGACACTATGGCTACACCTTC | CASSVGQGHYGYTF
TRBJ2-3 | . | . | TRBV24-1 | TGTGCCACCAGTGATTTAAGGGAAATACGCACAGATACGCAGTATTTT | CATSDLREIRTDTQYF
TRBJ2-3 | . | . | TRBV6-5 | TGTGCCAGCAGTTACATCGGGTTTCCCACAGATACGCAGTATTTT | CASSYIGFPTDTQYF